The 16 T cell receptor beta chains given below trace back to one sample, sequenced in a study of T-cell memory formation after mild COVID-19. TCRdb reanalysed the 5' RACE reads using MiXCR and keeps one entry per CDR3 protein. Among under 600,000 distinct CDR3 sequences listed, about 20% were seen once. The sample comprised PBMCs or a T cell subset sorted from them (not recorded which). The receptors come from an adult woman who had mild COVID-19 (a few samples of this study predate the infection). Cell type and time point are not known.

The count of this clonotype is one. This rearrangement joins TRBV6-2 or TRBV6-3 to TRBJ1-6; D gene uncertain. V lost 2 bases, J lost 5 bases, and 13 bases lay in between. CDR3 length: 16 residues. In germline, CDR1 is MNHEY, CDR2 SVGEGT. The CDR3 DNA follows: TGTGCCAGCAGTTACCTCCGGCAGAGTAATAATTCACCCCTCCACTTT. Translating gives CASSYLRQSNNSPLHF.

This clonotype occurred a few times. The chain joins TRBV29-1 to TRBJ1-3; tentative D call: TRBD1 (6 bases). This CDR3 has 13 residues. Trimming cost V 1 base and J 5 bases, with 9 bases left between them. Germline values: CDR1 SQVTM, CDR2 ANQGSEA. The CDR3 sequence is CSVEGQARNTIYF. In DNA, the CDR3 is TGCAGCGTTGAAGGACAGGCCCGAAACACCATATATTTT.

A few counts support this clonotype. The chain combines TRBV7-9 with TRBJ2-1; a weak D match, TRBD2 (6 bases). Trimming cost V 2 bases and J 10 bases, with 12 bases left between them. The germline V gene has CDR1 SEHNR and CDR2 FQNEAQ (reference sequence). The CDR3 extends over 13 amino acids. The CDR3 nucleotides read TGTGCCAGCAGCTTACGCGGGGTTGGGGAGCAGTTCTTC. This sequence encodes CASSLRGVGEQFF.

This clonotype has just a few counts. The genes are TRBV4-1 and TRBJ2-7; D unresolved. CDR1 is MGHRA, CDR2 YSYEKL, per germline. The CDR3 runs 13 residues. V dropped 0 bases and J dropped 3 bases, with 6 bases sitting between them. The CDR3 loop reads CASSQDPLYEQYF. Written as DNA, the CDR3 is TGCGCCAGCAGCCAAGATCCCCTCTACGAGCAGTACTTC.

This clonotype showed up just a few times. J is TRBJ2-1 and V is TRBV6-1, with unresolved D. In germline, CDR1 is MNHNS, CDR2 SASEGT. V lost 6 bases, J lost 0 bases, and 12 bases lay in between. The CDR3 is made up of 15 amino acids. The CDR3 reads CASSLTASSYNEQFF. The CDR3 DNA is TGTGCCAGCAGCCTAACAGCGAGCTCCTACAATGAGCAGTTCTTC.

Ten or more counts support this clonotype. The V gene is TRBV5-1, the J gene TRBJ1-5, with D possibly being TRBD1 (5 bases). CDR1 is SGHRS, CDR2 YFSETQ, per germline. Trimming took 4 bases from V and 0 from J, leaving 20 bases between them. The length of the CDR3 is 18 residues. CDR3 sequence reads: CASSPVPRGGYSNQPQHF. The CDR3 DNA is TGCGCCAGCAGCCCGGTCCCGAGGGGAGGGTATAGCAATCAGCCCCAGCATTTT.

The chain is built from TRBV7-8 and TRBJ2-1, with 11 positions matching TRBD1. Germline-derived CDR1 and CDR2 are SGHVS and FQNEAQ. The CDR3 length is 17 residues. V was clipped by 4 bases and J by 6 bases; unmatched bases: 11. In nucleotides, the CDR3 is TGTGCCAGCAGCTCCCCAAAGGACAGGGGGCCGTTCAATGAGCAGTTCTTC. Protein sequence: CASSSPKDRGPFNEQFF.

This clonotype was observed a few times. The rearrangement links TRBV5-1 to TRBJ2-1; TRBD2 agrees at 11 bases. The CDR3 runs 15 residues. Germline lookup yields CDR1 SGHRS and CDR2 YFSETQ. With 4 bases clipped from V and 5 bases from J, the junction kept 5 bases outside the gene matches. The CDR3 sequence is CASSRIAGGHNEQFF. DNA of the CDR3: TGCGCCAGCAGCCGAATAGCGGGAGGGCACAATGAGCAGTTCTTC.

There are many counts of this clonotype. The chain uses TRBV19 and TRBJ1-4; a weak D match, TRBD1 (6 bases). This CDR3 spans 15 amino acids. Trimming took off 3 bases at V and 6 bases at J, with 14 bases between the two ends. Germline CDR1 is LNHDA and CDR2 is SQIVND (reference sequence). CDR3 region: CASSISGTLYEKLFF. DNA of the CDR3: TGTGCCAGTAGTATCTCCGGGACACTTTATGAAAAACTGTTTTTT.

CDR3 sequence reads: CASSYSSKRSEQFF. In DNA form, the CDR3 reads TGTGCCAGCAGTTACTCGAGCAAGCGGAGTGAGCAGTTCTTC. V and J are TRBV6-2 or TRBV6-3 and TRBJ2-1; D possibly corresponds to TRBD2 (5 bases). The length of the CDR3 is 14 residues. The germline V and J ends were trimmed by 0 bases and 9 bases, with 12 bases remaining between them. Germline V gives CDR1 MNHEY, CDR2 SVGEGT.

J is TRBJ2-1 and V is TRBV20-1; D is possibly TRBD1 or TRBD2 (5 bases each). Germline-derived CDR1 and CDR2 are DFQATT and SNEGSKA (reference sequence). The length of the CDR3 is 15 residues. Trimming left V 0 bases short and J 8 bases short, with 17 bases between. CDR3: CSARDPGTQMDEQFF. CDR3 sequence (DNA): TGCAGTGCTAGAGATCCCGGGACCCAGATGGATGAGCAGTTCTTC.

This clonotype was recorded a few times. The J gene is TRBJ2-7, the V gene TRBV2; 7 bases match TRBD2. The ends lost 2 bases at V and 3 bases at J; junction bases unmatched: 1. There are 13 residues in the CDR3. Germline lookup yields CDR1 SNHLY and CDR2 FYNNEI. The CDR3 reads CASSERGDYEQYF. CDR3 bases: TGTGCCAGCAGTGAACGGGGGGACTACGAGCAGTACTTC. Full variable domain (rest looked up from reference TRBV2 and TRBJ2-7): EPEVTQTPSHQVTQMGQEVILRCVPISNHLYFYWYRQILGQKVEFLVSFYNNEISEKSEIFDDQFSVERPDGSNFTLKIRSTKLEDSAMYFCASSERGDYEQYFGPGTRLTVT.

This clonotype appeared a few times. This rearrangement joins TRBV7-2 to TRBJ1-5; 7 bases fit TRBD1. V shed 3 bases and J 3 bases; nucleotides not matched to a gene: 8. The CDR3 spans 16 residues. The germline CDR1 and CDR2 sequences are SGHTA and FQGNSA. This CDR3 is CASSLGTDRINQPQHF. The CDR3 DNA reads TGTGCCAGCAGCTTGGGTACGGACAGGATCAATCAGCCCCAGCATTTT.

The chain combines TRBV6-1 with TRBJ2-1, with 12 bases identical to TRBD1. Germline V lookup: CDR1 MNHNS, CDR2 SASEGT. This CDR3 has 16 residues. J was trimmed by 6 bases and V by 3 bases; bases with no gene match: 6. Written as DNA, the CDR3 is TGTGCCAGCAGTGAGGTTCGGGGACAGGGGGCCAATGAGCAGTTCTTC. The encoded protein is CASSEVRGQGANEQFF.

The chain carries TRBV4-2 and TRBJ2-6, with D possibly matching TRBD2 (6 bases). The germline gives CDR1 LGHNA, CDR2 YNFKEQ. The CDR3 has 16 amino acids. V was trimmed by 4 bases and J by 1 base, leaving 11 bases between them. CDR3 bases: TGTGCCAGCAGCCGGAGGGCGGGGTCTGGGGCCAACGTCCTGACTTTC. It is translated as CASSRRAGSGANVLTF.

This clonotype was detected only a few times. The CDR3 DNA reads as TGCAGTGCTAGAGCAGGGACAGGGGGCTATGAAAAACTGTTTTTT. Protein product: CSARAGTGGYEKLFF. The V gene is TRBV20-1, the J gene TRBJ1-4, with 12 bases lining up with TRBD1. Looked up from germline, CDR1 is DFQATT and CDR2 is SNEGSKA (reference sequence). Unmatched junction bases numbered 3, after V lost 1 base and J lost 6 bases. The CDR3 sequence is 15 residues long.